Included here is one T cell receptor (beta chain) sequence, with context. This clone occurred once. There is no known antigen for this receptor. No much larger clonotype is one base removed from it; base qualities were not supplied. The data are from a study of blood T cell repertoires in COVID-19 (dated by TCRdb to 2020 to 2021). Concerning the study at large: Collaborator samples came from the United States, Italy and Spain and covered acute and convalescent phases of COVID-19. The samples were drawn from the first 160 participants of the ongoing ImmuneRACE study and from over a thousand subjects provided by 6 global collaborators. Where available, HLA class I and class II types were obtained from metadata supplied by the sample provider rather than from assay-based typing. The material from the prospective study consisted of cDNA or gDNA derived from T cells, B-cell-depleted T cells, or PBMCs. Deeply sampled blood TCRbeta repertoires from subjects exposed to, actively infected with, or recovered from COVID-19 were included in the dataset. The repertoires were released in a freely available public database intended as a resource for research on the immune response to SARS-CoV-2. A de-identified subject ID, COVID-19 status, age in years and sex were almost always included in the sample metadata.

V and J lose 2 bases and 8 bases, and a span of 11 bases separates them. From cysteine to phenylalanine, the CDR3 is 13 amino acids long. The CDR3 DNA has 39 bases and is translated from base 1. CDR1 and CDR2 were assigned from the germline V gene as SGDLS and YYNGEE. General conclusions and limits of the study: How much clinical and demographic metadata was included differed by source and by participant, and the metadata was provided uncurated.

TCRbeta CDR3 regions were amplified from genomic DNA by means of the immunoSEQ Assay, a bias-controlled multiplex PCR. In the original analysis: The number of nucleated cells in each sample was estimated from the amplification of reference gene primers within the assay. To quantify the absolute abundance of each unique TCRbeta CDR3 rearrangement, sequence reads were collapsed and filtered. Productive Simpson clonality was computed per sample as the square root of Simpson's diversity index over productive rearrangements. TCRdb's version of the immuneACCESS table is confined to in-frame rearrangements and falls short of the full clone set. An unresolved V gene accounts for under half of the shortfall where checked; the remainder is of unknown origin. D and trimming were read from the DNA, whereas the V and J calls and clone size are those reported in that table. For this sample there are about 190,000 clones; roughly four fifths appear just once. The ten most abundant clones make up roughly 5.3% of the sample.

The collaborating institutions used their own protocols to collect whole blood in K2EDTA tubes. For TCRbeta analysis, collaborator samples were shipped as frozen whole blood, as isolated PBMCs, or as DNA extracted from either sample type. Specimen: peripheral blood. The chain uses TRBV9 and TRBJ2-1, with a weak D call of TRBD1 (6 bases match). This sequence originates from a woman aged 70 to 79 with active or convalescent COVID-19. This receptor has the CDR3 CASSVPGAHEQFF. The nucleotide sequence is TGTGCCAGCAGCGTCCCAGGGGCGCATGAGCAGTTCTTC. The variable domain in full, with residues beyond the CDR3 obtained from the reference TRBV9 and TRBJ2-1 genes, is DSGVTQTPKHLITATGQRVTLRCSPRSGDLSVYWYQQSLDQGLQFLIQYYNGEERAKGNILERFSAQQFPDLHSELNLSSLELGDSALYFCASSVPGAHEQFFGPGTRLTVL.